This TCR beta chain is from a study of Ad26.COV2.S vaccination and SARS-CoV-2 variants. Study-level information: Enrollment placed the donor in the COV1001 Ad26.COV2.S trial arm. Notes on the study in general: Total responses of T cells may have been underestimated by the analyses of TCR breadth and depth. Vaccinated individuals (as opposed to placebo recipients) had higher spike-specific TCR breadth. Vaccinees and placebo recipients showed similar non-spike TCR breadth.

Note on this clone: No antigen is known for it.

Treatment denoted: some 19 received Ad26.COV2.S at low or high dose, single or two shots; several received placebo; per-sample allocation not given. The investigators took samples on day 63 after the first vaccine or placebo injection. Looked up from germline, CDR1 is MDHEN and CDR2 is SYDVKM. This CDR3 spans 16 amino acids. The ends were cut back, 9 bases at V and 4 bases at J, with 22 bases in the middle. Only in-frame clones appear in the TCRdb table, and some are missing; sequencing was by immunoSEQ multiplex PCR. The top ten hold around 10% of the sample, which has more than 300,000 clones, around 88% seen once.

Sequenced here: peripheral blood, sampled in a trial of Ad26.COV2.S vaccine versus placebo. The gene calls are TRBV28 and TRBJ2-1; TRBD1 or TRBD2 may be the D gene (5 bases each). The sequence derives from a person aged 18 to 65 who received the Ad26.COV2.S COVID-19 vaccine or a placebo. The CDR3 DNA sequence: TGTGCCAGTCATCCCGGGGCGGCAATGTGGTACAATGAGCAGTTCTTC. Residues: CASHPGAAMWYNEQFF.